This T cell receptor beta chain appears in the sequencing data of a study of T cell responses to AZD1222 COVID-19 vaccine (dated by TCRdb to the early 2020s). As for the study more broadly: TCR sequencing was performed for more than 230 trial participants, of whom roughly 200 were given two doses of AZD1222 and around 25 were given two doses of MenACWY control vaccine. Trial participants were enrolled by age into subgroups of 18-55, 56-69 and 70-plus years, and about 150, 27 and 61 TCR-sequenced participants, respectively, were included in these subgroups. The paper as a whole reports these results and caveats: Participants were mostly white British and included more females than males, and it was suggested by the authors that clonal diversity may have been underestimated. Spike-specific TCR breadth and depth rose significantly after two AZD1222 doses compared with day 0 and with MenACWY recipients. Only 5 to 7 AZD1222 recipients were SARS-CoV-2 seropositive at baseline, limiting conclusions about previously exposed vaccinees. Because no day 14 peak-response samples were available, repertoires were characterized only after the peak T cell response. The 56-69-year group was small, and its depth increase did not reach significance, likely because of low power. Reportedly, close to half of the unique spike-specific TCRs recognized epitopes lying outside the regions that are mutated in the B.1.351 and B.1.1.7 variants. The vaccine-associated CD4 TCRs covered the entire spike protein, and the dominant responses fell in regions 160-218 and 743-854.

The CDR3 regions of human TCRbeta chains were analyzed by immunosequencing. The study's processing was this. Repertoire TCRs were matched against a reference library of SARS-CoV-2-specific TCRs generated with the MIRA antigen-specificity platform. Breadth meant the fraction of unique TCRs that were SARS-CoV-2-associated, whereas depth meant the fraction of total T cells that were SARS-CoV-2-associated. Using the MIRA data, each spike-specific TCR was assigned both to the spike region to which the TCR was reactive and to a CD4 or CD8 class. Log10-transformed breadth and depth values were compared by one-way ANOVA with Sidak's multiple comparisons tests. TCRdb provides this immuneACCESS table in a form limited to in-frame rearrangements. Some clones are lacking; in checked studies, under half of them reflect an unresolved V gene, and why the rest are absent is not known. The V and J calls and clone size are taken from that table; D and trimming were inferred from the DNA. In all, the sample holds around 110,000 clones, and less than 95% of those were seen once. The leading ten clones occupy roughly 8% of the sample.

This specimen's time point label, interpreted: about 28 days (+/-7) after the second vaccine dose. AZD1222 recipients given second doses at about 4 weeks or at about 12 weeks were pooled, since spike-specific TCR depth and breadth were not found to differ between the two schedules. Samples from vaccinated people were obtained from the UK trials COV001 and COV002, which included a single-blind randomized controlled phase 2/3 trial of AZD1222 (ChAdOx1 nCoV-19) in healthy adults. For TCRbeta chain sequencing, PBMC samples from trial participants were taken at day 0 and at day 28 after the second dose. The junction shows trimming of 7 bases on V and 6 bases on J, and the gene matches do not reach 11 bases of it. Counted from cysteine to phenylalanine, this CDR3 has 15 amino acids. The CDR3 DNA has 45 bases and is translated from base 1. According to the germline V gene, CDR1 reads MNHEY and CDR2 reads SVGAGI.

Notes on this clone: Its antigen has not been determined. Base qualities are not provided; no much larger clone lies one nucleotide away.

The sequence links TRBV6-5 to TRBJ1-5; a stretch of 8 junction bases matches TRBD1. The sequence came from an adult who received the AZD1222 COVID-19 vaccine. The sequencing used peripheral blood, collected 28 days after the second AZD1222 dose. The DNA reads as follows: TGTGCCAGCATAGTTGGACAGGGAAGGCGTCAGCCCCAGCATTTT. Its amino acids are CASIVGQGRRQPQHF.